This T cell receptor beta chain was sequenced in a study of PD-1 blockade in classical Hodgkin lymphoma. Study findings and constraints: CD4+ TCR diversity rose significantly by C4D1, and CD8+ TCR diversity did not. The diversity seen at baseline in complete responders resembled that of newly diagnosed patients.

V was clipped by 6 bases and J by 4 bases, with 14 bases between them. The germline V gene has CDR1 ENHRY and CDR2 SYGVKD. CDR3 length: 14 residues. The method was immunoSEQ multiplex PCR; TCRdb's version includes in-frame clones alone and lacks a portion of them. The table shows approximately 13,000 clones, with 80% to 95% occurring only once. As regards this clone: Its target is unknown.

Exposure to brentuximab vedotin varied, and each patient had relapsed following autologous stem cell transplantation. The TCR originated in a human donor with classical Hodgkin lymphoma. Material: peripheral blood mononuclear cells (PBMCs), obtained at baseline. The chain has TRBV10-3 and TRBJ2-3, with D perhaps matching TRBD1 (6 bases). CDR3 nucleotide sequence: TGTGCCATCAGGAACAGGGAAGGCGCAGATACGCAGTATTTT. Amino acid sequence: CAIRNREGADTQYF.